The rows below give T cell receptor beta chains drawn from one sample of a study of T cell repertoires in aging, cancer and after chemotherapy. TCRdb itself ran the multiplex PCR reads through MiXCR, one entry per CDR3 protein. The profile shows 1,500 or so distinct CDR3 sequences, roughly 20% of them singletons. The sample consisted of blood. These receptors were obtained from a human donor with a solid tumor. Each CDR3 is given with its conserved first and last residue. D genes are given only for firm matches. Part of the rows lack a size; the others show once, few, many or a class for expanded clones.

cdr3_aa: CASSYGGGYQPQHF; cdr3_nt: TGTGCCAGCAGTTACGGGGGGGGCTATCAGCCCCAGCATTTT; d_call: .; v_call: TRBV6-2/TRBV6-3; clone_size: few; j_call: TRBJ1-5
cdr3_aa: CASSTRRSGLAGITDTQYF; cdr3_nt: TGTGCCAGTAGCACTAGACGTTCGGGACTAGCGGGGATAACAGATACGCAGTATTTT; d_call: TRBD2; v_call: TRBV19; clone_size: hyperexpanded; j_call: TRBJ2-3
cdr3_aa: CASSPNPHSPLHF; cdr3_nt: TGTGCCAGCAGCCCGAACCCGCATTCACCCCTCCACTTT; d_call: .; v_call: TRBV12-3/TRBV12-4; clone_size: medium-sized; j_call: TRBJ1-6
cdr3_aa: CASRDRGGSSQPQHF; cdr3_nt: TGTGCCAGCAGAGACAGGGGAGGTAGTAGTCAGCCCCAGCATTTT; d_call: TRBD1; v_call: TRBV12-3/TRBV12-4; clone_size: medium-sized; j_call: TRBJ1-5
cdr3_aa: CASSDRVWNQPQHF; cdr3_nt: TGTGCCAGTAGTGACAGGGTCTGGAATCAGCCCCAGCATTTT; d_call: TRBD1; v_call: TRBV19; clone_size: medium-sized; j_call: TRBJ1-5
cdr3_aa: CASSLAGQGNYGYTF; cdr3_nt: TGTGCCAGCAGCTTAGCGGGACAGGGGAACTATGGCTACACCTTC; d_call: TRBD1; v_call: TRBV7-9; clone_size: .; j_call: TRBJ1-2
cdr3_aa: CASSLIVGDTQYF; cdr3_nt: TGTGCCAGCAGTTTAATCGTAGGGGATACGCAGTATTTT; d_call: .; v_call: TRBV27; clone_size: medium-sized; j_call: TRBJ2-3
cdr3_aa: CASSLQVNQPQHF; cdr3_nt: TGTGCCAGTAGCTTGCAGGTTAATCAGCCCCAGCATTTT; d_call: .; v_call: TRBV19; clone_size: large; j_call: TRBJ1-5
cdr3_aa: CASSWGINTEAFF; cdr3_nt: TGTGCCAGCAGTTGGGGAATAAACACTGAAGCTTTCTTT; d_call: .; v_call: TRBV6-5; clone_size: medium-sized; j_call: TRBJ1-1
cdr3_aa: CASSVSYRERTEQYF; cdr3_nt: TGTGCCAGCAGTGTTTCGTACAGGGAGCGGACGGAGCAGTACTTC; d_call: .; v_call: TRBV2; clone_size: few; j_call: TRBJ2-7
cdr3_aa: CASVTGQDGELFF; cdr3_nt: TGTGCCAGCGTAACAGGGCAAGACGGGGAGCTGTTTTTT; d_call: .; v_call: TRBV6-1; clone_size: medium-sized; j_call: TRBJ2-2
cdr3_aa: CASGDRVPNYGYTF; cdr3_nt: TGTGCCAGTGGAGACCGGGTCCCTAACTATGGCTACACCTTC; d_call: .; v_call: TRBV19; clone_size: large; j_call: TRBJ1-2
cdr3_aa: CASTEGMNTEAFF; cdr3_nt: TGTGCCAGCACGGAGGGGATGAACACTGAAGCTTTCTTT; d_call: .; v_call: TRBV12-3/TRBV12-4; clone_size: .; j_call: TRBJ1-1
cdr3_aa: CASSYSITEAFF; cdr3_nt: TGTGCCAGCAGTTACTCGATCACTGAAGCTTTCTTT; d_call: .; v_call: TRBV6-2/TRBV6-3; clone_size: medium-sized; j_call: TRBJ1-1
cdr3_aa: CASSTPGRDTQYF; cdr3_nt: TGTGCCAGCAGCACCCCTGGGCGCGATACGCAGTATTTT; d_call: .; v_call: TRBV5-4; clone_size: large; j_call: TRBJ2-3
cdr3_aa: CSVEFPPGLAGITDTQYF; cdr3_nt: TGCAGCGTTGAATTCCCTCCGGGACTAGCGGGGATAACAGATACGCAGTATTTT; d_call: TRBD2; v_call: TRBV29-1; clone_size: .; j_call: TRBJ2-3
cdr3_aa: CASSQSSQGRGAEAFF; cdr3_nt: TGCGCCAGCAGCCAATCCTCACAGGGGCGAGGGGCTGAAGCTTTCTTT; d_call: TRBD1; v_call: TRBV5-3; clone_size: .; j_call: TRBJ1-1
cdr3_aa: CASSGGGSHNQPQHF; cdr3_nt: TGTGCCAGTAGTGGGGGAGGCAGCCACAATCAGCCCCAGCATTTT; d_call: .; v_call: TRBV19; clone_size: large; j_call: TRBJ1-5
cdr3_aa: CASSYLGGASYEQYF; cdr3_nt: TGTGCCAGCAGTTACCTCGGGGGGGCCTCCTACGAGCAGTACTTC; d_call: TRBD2; v_call: TRBV6-5; clone_size: .; j_call: TRBJ2-7
cdr3_aa: CASSSDSLEAFF; cdr3_nt: TGCGCCAGCAGCTCGGACAGCCTTGAAGCTTTCTTT; d_call: .; v_call: TRBV5-3; clone_size: .; j_call: TRBJ1-1
cdr3_aa: CASSLLGAQAPQHF; cdr3_nt: TGTGCCAGCAGCTTATTAGGGGCGCAGGCGCCCCAGCATTTT; d_call: .; v_call: TRBV7-9; clone_size: few; j_call: TRBJ1-5
cdr3_aa: CASRAAGNTGELFF; cdr3_nt: TGCGCCAGCAGGGCGGCAGGGAACACCGGGGAGCTGTTTTTT; d_call: .; v_call: TRBV5-1; clone_size: .; j_call: TRBJ2-2
cdr3_aa: CASSSDYGYTF; cdr3_nt: TGCGCCAGCAGCTCGGACTATGGCTACACCTTC; d_call: .; v_call: TRBV5-1; clone_size: few; j_call: TRBJ1-2
cdr3_aa: CASSAPNGGQNDNEQFF; cdr3_nt: TGTGCCAGCAGCGCTCCGAATGGGGGACAGAATGACAATGAGCAGTTCTTC; d_call: .; v_call: TRBV21-1; clone_size: few; j_call: TRBJ2-1
cdr3_aa: CASSADLYNEQFF; cdr3_nt: TGTGCCAGCAGCGCCGACTTGTACAATGAGCAGTTCTTC; d_call: .; v_call: TRBV7-2; clone_size: .; j_call: TRBJ2-1
cdr3_aa: CSARRRGHQETQYF; cdr3_nt: TGCAGTGCTAGACGACGGGGGCACCAAGAGACCCAGTACTTC; d_call: .; v_call: TRBV20-1; clone_size: medium-sized; j_call: TRBJ2-5
cdr3_aa: CASGTGDNEKLFF; cdr3_nt: TGTGCCAGCGGGACGGGGGATAATGAAAAACTGTTTTTT; d_call: .; v_call: TRBV6-1; clone_size: medium-sized; j_call: TRBJ1-4
cdr3_aa: CASRSAGTNTQYF; cdr3_nt: TGTGCCAGTAGGTCAGCGGGGACCAATACGCAGTATTTT; d_call: TRBD2; v_call: TRBV19; clone_size: large; j_call: TRBJ2-3
cdr3_aa: CASSLGQGGTEAFF; cdr3_nt: TGCGCCAGCAGCTTGGGACAGGGCGGCACTGAAGCTTTCTTT; d_call: TRBD1; v_call: TRBV5-1; clone_size: .; j_call: TRBJ1-1
cdr3_aa: CASSTQDRGRYEQYF; cdr3_nt: TGTGCCAGTAGTACCCAGGACAGGGGGCGGTACGAGCAGTACTTC; d_call: TRBD1; v_call: TRBV19; clone_size: .; j_call: TRBJ2-7
cdr3_aa: CACTGTPSYEQYF; cdr3_nt: TGTGCCTGCACCGGGACACCATCCTACGAGCAGTACTTC; d_call: .; v_call: TRBV30; clone_size: large; j_call: TRBJ2-7
cdr3_aa: CASSSRDAIYEQYF; cdr3_nt: TGTGCCAGCAGCTCCCGAGACGCAATATACGAGCAGTACTTC; d_call: .; v_call: TRBV5-5; clone_size: medium-sized; j_call: TRBJ2-7
cdr3_aa: CASSPGPNYGYTF; cdr3_nt: TGTGCCAGCTCACCAGGTCCTAACTATGGCTACACCTTC; d_call: .; v_call: TRBV18; clone_size: .; j_call: TRBJ1-2
cdr3_aa: CASSRRDLGYTF; cdr3_nt: TGTGCCAGCAGCAGAAGGGACCTAGGCTACACCTTC; d_call: .; v_call: TRBV6-1; clone_size: medium-sized; j_call: TRBJ1-2
cdr3_aa: CASSTSQETQYF; cdr3_nt: TGTGCCAGCAGCACTTCACAAGAGACCCAGTACTTC; d_call: .; v_call: TRBV5-4; clone_size: medium-sized; j_call: TRBJ2-5
cdr3_aa: CSAPRGKTLSSGANVLTF; cdr3_nt: TGCAGTGCGCCCCGTGGGAAGACCCTAAGCTCTGGGGCCAACGTCCTGACTTTC; d_call: .; v_call: TRBV20-1; clone_size: medium-sized; j_call: TRBJ2-6
cdr3_aa: CASSPPGINSPLHF; cdr3_nt: TGTGCCAGCAGCCCGCCGGGGATAAATTCACCCCTCCACTTT; d_call: .; v_call: TRBV7-9; clone_size: .; j_call: TRBJ1-6